This T cell receptor beta chain stems from a study of blood T cell repertoires in COVID-19. Study-wide context: Samples came from the United States, Italy and Spain, spanning acute and convalescent COVID-19.

Per germline, CDR1 SGHDT and CDR2 YYEEEE. This CDR3 has 11 residues. With 3 bases removed from V and 8 bases from J, the gap between germline ends came to 8 bases. The protocol was immunoSEQ multiplex PCR, while the TCRdb copy is restricted to in-frame clones and leaves out a portion. Of about 330,000 clones listed, roughly nine tenths are singletons. The chain links TRBV5-6 to TRBJ1-1; possibly TRBD1 for D (5 bases). The sequenced sample was PBMCs or T cells enriched from blood (not recorded which). This clonotype was sampled from a woman aged 30 to 39 who had recovered from COVID-19. As DNA, the CDR3 is TGTGCCAGCAGCTGGGGGGGAGAAGCTTTCTTT. Amino acids: CASSWGGEAFF. Based on the CDR3 plus reference TRBV5-6 and TRBJ1-1, the full variable domain is DAGVTQSPTHLIKTRGQQVTLRCSPKSGHDTVSWYQQALGQGPQFIFQYYEEEERQRGNFPDRFSGHQFPNYSSELNVNALLLGDSALYLCASSWGGEAFFGQGTRLTVV.